This T cell receptor (beta chain) emerged from a study of cytomegalovirus exposure and HLA in healthy donors. Background on the study: As an earlier analysis found, about 179 million T cells yielded 100 million to 130 million unique TCR beta sequences. Around 79 million unique TCRs, all from HLA-typed donors, were included in an early release of the data.

To note about this clone: Its antigen is not identified.

The PCR had 60 Vbeta and 13 Jbeta primers. Produced via immunoSEQ multiplex PCR; TCRdb's table is partial and in-frame only. The sample holds 150,000 to 200,000 clones, about three quarters seen once. General observations from the study: There were reportedly fewer N-insertions in an Asian-associated ancestry cluster than the roughly 700-donor mean, in a later analysis. Roughly uniform depth of sequencing across donors was assumed in presence/absence analyses.

CDR1 is SGHTA and CDR2 is FQGNSA in the germline V gene. Losses at the gene ends were 1 base for V and 3 bases for J; bases not matched to a gene: 0. The CDR3 runs 15 residues. The gene calls are TRBV7-2 and TRBJ2-2; 9 positions agree with TRBD1. Sequencing was carried out using PBMCs. The receptor's source is a woman in her twenties or thirties in good health and CMV-seronegative. Here the CDR3 reads CASSLGTGDTGELFF. CDR3 in DNA: TGTGCCAGCAGCTTAGGGACAGGGGACACCGGGGAGCTGTTTTTT.